These 30 T cell receptor beta chains originate from one sample sequenced in a study of blood T cell repertoires in COVID-19. Measured with immunoSEQ multiplex PCR; TCRdb has only the in-frame clones, and not every one. Among around 200,000 clones, 85% were seen once, and the ten largest hold about 17%. Material for sequencing was PBMCs or T cells enriched from blood (not recorded which). These receptors all stem from a man in his forties who had recovered from COVID-19.

J is TRBJ2-7 and V is TRBV7-8, with 8 bases that match TRBD2. V lost 1 base and J lost 6; bases outside the gene matches: 2. The CDR3 totals 13 residues. CDR1 is SGHVS and CDR2 is FQNEAQ in the germline V gene. CDR3 sequence (DNA): TGTGCCAGCAGCTTAGTAGCGGGGAGCGAGCAGTACTTC. Its protein is CASSLVAGSEQYF.

V usage is TRBV7-2 and J usage is TRBJ2-7, with no clear D. CDR3 length equals 11 residues. V gave up 3 bases and J gave up 5 bases, with 5 bases separating them. Germline V gives CDR1 SGHTA, CDR2 FQGNSA. The CDR3 protein is CASSFSNEQYF. The CDR3 DNA follows: TGTGCCAGCAGCTTTAGCAACGAGCAGTACTTC.

V usage is TRBV7-3 and J usage is TRBJ2-5; 13 bases fit TRBD2. The CDR3 loop spans 15 amino acids. CDR1 is SGHTA, CDR2 FQGTGA, per germline. With V trimmed by 5 bases and J by 5 bases, 5 bases remained unmatched. In DNA, the CDR3 is TGTGCCAGCAGCCGGACTAGCGGGAGTGGTGAGACCCAGTACTTC. Translated: CASSRTSGSGETQYF.

This rearrangement joins TRBV6-2 or TRBV6-3 to TRBJ2-4, with 15 bases lining up with TRBD2. V trimming: 2 bases; J trimming: 3 bases; junction bases outside the gene matches: 8. CDR3 length: 19 residues. CDR1 and CDR2 (germline): MNHEY, SVGEGT. The CDR3 region has the DNA TGTGCCAGCAGTTACGGGACTAGCGGGAGGTTTGATGGCAAAAACATTCAGTACTTC. Translated, it gives CASSYGTSGRFDGKNIQYF.

The J gene is TRBJ1-3, the V gene TRBV18; no clear D. Trimming removed 2 bases from V and 3 bases from J, with 8 bases in between. CDR3 length: 14 amino acids. CDR1 KGHSH and CDR2 LQKENI come from the germline V gene. The CDR3 loop reads CASSPDLSGNTIYF. CDR3 nucleotide sequence: TGTGCCAGCTCACCAGATCTTAGTGGAAACACCATATATTTT.

The chain recombines TRBV7-9 with TRBJ1-2, with 8 bases aligning to TRBD1. V trimming: 5 bases; J trimming: 2 bases; junction bases outside the gene matches: 7. The CDR3 spans 15 residues. Per germline, CDR1 SEHNR and CDR2 FQNEAQ (reference sequence). The chain's CDR3 is CASSLGDRPNYGYTF. The DNA of the CDR3 is TGTGCCAGCAGCCTTGGGGACAGGCCAAACTATGGCTACACCTTC.

This chain connects TRBV9 to TRBJ2-5; D is ambiguous. There are 12 residues in the CDR3. V lost 0 bases and J lost 4, with 4 bases in between. CDR1 and CDR2 from the germline V gene are SGDLS and YYNGEE. CDR3 sequence (DNA): TGTGCCAGCAGCGTAGGAGGAGAGACCCAGTACTTC. Translation: CASSVGGETQYF. The variable domain in full, with the rest retrieved from reference TRBV9 and TRBJ2-5, is DSGVTQTPKHLITATGQRVTLRCSPRSGDLSVYWYQQSLDQGLQFLIQYYNGEERAKGNILERFSAQQFPDLHSELNLSSLELGDSALYFCASSVGGETQYFGPGTRLLVL.

The V and J genes are TRBV29-1 and TRBJ2-1; 10 bases agree with TRBD2. The junction had 5 bases not matched to a gene; V was cut back by 3 bases and J by 9 bases. This CDR3 contains 13 residues. Germline loops: CDR1 SQVTM, CDR2 ANQGSEA. The CDR3 coding sequence is TGCAGCGTTGATTCCCTAGCGGGAGCTGAGCAGTTCTTC. Encoded protein: CSVDSLAGAEQFF.

The CDR3 bases are TGTGCCAGCAGCGCGGGACCGTTTAACAATGAGCAGTTCTTC. Its protein is CASSAGPFNNEQFF. V and J are TRBV3-1 (or the pseudogene TRBV3-2) and TRBJ2-1; a weak D match, TRBD2 (6 bases). The germline CDR1 and CDR2 sequences are LGHDT and YNNKEL (reference sequence). Trimming took off 5 bases at V and 5 bases at J, with 13 bases between the two ends. There are 14 residues in the CDR3.

The chain employs TRBV30 and TRBJ1-2; no clear D gene. Trimming removed 4 bases from V and 13 bases from J, with 19 bases in between. Germline V gene data show CDR1 as GTSNPN and CDR2 as SVGIG (reference sequence). The CDR3 covers 12 residues. This CDR3 is CAWTSLNRDTTF. The CDR3 DNA is TGTGCCTGGACCTCCCTTAACAGAGACACCACCTTC.

The V gene is TRBV25-1, the J gene TRBJ2-6, with a tentative D call TRBD2 (6 bases). CDR1 MGHDK and CDR2 SYGVNS come from the germline V gene. The V end was cut by 5 bases, the J end by 3 bases, with 8 bases between. The CDR3 consists of 14 residues. The CDR3 region is CASSRGGGANVLTF. As DNA, the CDR3 is TGTGCCAGCAGTCGGGGAGGTGGGGCCAACGTCCTGACTTTC.

V is TRBV19 and J is TRBJ2-1, with 10 bases fitting TRBD2. After removal of 10 bases from V and 6 bases from J, the junction contained 6 bases not matched to a gene. The CDR3 covers 13 residues. Looked up from germline, CDR1 is LNHDA and CDR2 is SQIVND (reference sequence). Here the CDR3 DNA reads TGTGCCAAGCGGGAGGGCCTATTCAATGAGCAGTTCTTC. Residues: CAKREGLFNEQFF.

This chain uses TRBV5-1 with TRBJ2-1, with 7 bases aligning to TRBD1. V lost 4 bases, J lost 2 bases, and 9 bases stayed unmatched. The germline V gene has CDR1 SGHRS and CDR2 YFSETQ. CDR3 size: 16 residues. In DNA form, the CDR3 reads TGCGCCAGCAGCGAGGGTCCCGGGACAGCCTACAATGAGCAGTTCTTC. As protein: CASSEGPGTAYNEQFF.

The CDR3 spells CASRPTTSVRETQYF. The CDR3 DNA is TGCGCCAGCAGGCCTACTACTAGCGTCAGGGAGACCCAGTACTTC. The V call is TRBV5-1, the J call TRBJ2-5, with 7 bases matching TRBD2. The CDR3 runs 15 residues. Germline V gene sequence: CDR1 SGHRS, CDR2 YFSETQ. The junction had 12 bases not matched to a gene; V was cut back by 5 bases and J by 5 bases.

The V call is TRBV20-1, the J call TRBJ2-3; weak D call: TRBD2 (7 bases). Between the trimmed V and J ends, which lost 3 bases and 2 bases, there was a span of 15 bases. Germline CDR1 reads DFQATT; CDR2 reads SNEGSKA (reference sequence). There are 15 residues in the CDR3. CDR3 nucleotides: TGCAGTGCTAGTCCCAAGGGGGGGTACACAGATACGCAGTATTTT. Translating it yields CSASPKGGYTDTQYF.

The V and J genes are TRBV3-1 (or the pseudogene TRBV3-2) and TRBJ2-1; D might be TRBD2 (6 bases). Germline CDR1 reads LGHDT; CDR2 reads YNNKEL (reference sequence). V lost 4 bases to trimming and J lost 4 bases, with 17 bases between them. CDR3 length equals 16 residues. For the CDR3, the DNA is TGTGCCAGCAGCCCGGAGGAGCGGGTCTTATACAATGAGCAGTTCTTC. This gives the protein CASSPEERVLYNEQFF.

V gene TRBV25-1 combines with J gene TRBJ1-2; no reliable D call. Trimming cost V 4 bases and J 12 bases, with 15 bases left between them. Germline values: CDR1 MGHDK, CDR2 SYGVNS. The CDR3 is 12 amino acids. The CDR3: CASSGSRPRDTF. The CDR3 DNA sequence: TGTGCCAGCAGTGGTTCGAGACCTCGGGACACCTTC.

The chain joins TRBV11-3 to TRBJ2-7; TRBD2 might be the D (6 bases). This CDR3 contains 16 residues. V was trimmed by 5 bases and J by 0 bases, leaving 17 bases between them. Per the germline V gene, CDR1 is SGHNT and CDR2 is YENEEA. CDR3 sequence reads: CASSPLRRASSYEQYF. CDR3 sequence (DNA): TGTGCCAGCAGCCCCCTGAGGAGGGCTAGCTCCTACGAGCAGTACTTC.

This clone appeared a single time. J is TRBJ2-1 and V is TRBV18, with TRBD1 matching over 11 bases. Trimming at V came to 5 bases and at J to 4 bases, leaving 7 bases not matched to a gene. Germline V gene sequence: CDR1 KGHSH, CDR2 LQKENI. The CDR3 has 16 residues. Here the CDR3 DNA reads TGTGCCAGCTCAGCCTCCGGGACAGGGGGTTACAATGAGCAGTTCTTC. Encoded protein: CASSASGTGGYNEQFF.

The gene calls are TRBV5-5 and TRBJ2-1; 10 positions agree with TRBD1. CDR3 length equals 16 residues. Germline loops: CDR1 SGHKS, CDR2 YYEKEE (reference sequence). The J segment lost 4 bases and the V segment lost 4 bases, leaving 8 bases of the junction unmatched. The CDR3 here is CASSPGTGANYNEQFF. The CDR3 DNA follows: TGTGCCAGCAGCCCCGGGACAGGGGCAAATTACAATGAGCAGTTCTTC.

Here the CDR3 DNA reads TGTGCCAGTAGTGTATACGACAGGGGAGCACCGGAGACCCAGTACTTC. Residues: CASSVYDRGAPETQYF. The genes are TRBV19 and TRBJ2-5; 8 bases agree with TRBD1. V was pared by 5 bases and J by 5 bases, with 13 bases of the junction left unmatched. Germline V lookup: CDR1 LNHDA, CDR2 SQIVND (reference sequence). CDR3 length: 16 amino acids.

V and J are TRBV6-5 and TRBJ2-3; possibly TRBD2 for D (6 bases). Trimming took 6 bases from V and 6 from J, leaving 7 bases between them. This CDR3 has 11 residues. The germline V gene encodes CDR1 MNHEY and CDR2 SVGAGI. The CDR3 is CASSRGDTQYF. The CDR3 DNA reads TGTGCCAGCAGCCGGGGGGATACGCAGTATTTT.

This clone has more than one count but fewer than ten. This chain uses TRBV19 with TRBJ2-7; TRBD1 agrees at 7 bases. In germline, CDR1 is LNHDA, CDR2 SQIVND (reference sequence). The V and J ends lost 1 base and 0 bases, in that order; junction bases with no gene match: 6. The CDR3 runs to 16 residues. The CDR3 loop reads CASSIGGTASSYEQYF. CDR3 nucleotides: TGTGCCAGTAGTATAGGGGGGACAGCCTCCTCCTACGAGCAGTACTTC.

The genes are TRBV7-3 and TRBJ1-2; TRBD1 aligns across 9 bases. This CDR3 is built from 13 residues. The V and J ends lost 7 bases and 8 bases, in that order; junction bases with no gene match: 8. Germline CDR1 is SGHTA and CDR2 is FQGTGA. This chain's CDR3 is CASNFGQGRGYTF. Written as DNA, the CDR3 is TGTGCCAGCAACTTCGGACAGGGGAGAGGCTACACCTTC.

The chain combines TRBV7-6 with TRBJ2-7; 9 bases match TRBD2. Trimming took 5 bases from V and 6 from J; bases not matched to a gene: 17. The CDR3 has 17 amino acids. Germline CDR1 and CDR2: SGHVS and FNYEAQ. CDR3 residues: CASSGKWGREGFREQYF. CDR3 nucleotide sequence: TGTGCCAGCAGCGGGAAATGGGGGCGGGAGGGGTTCCGCGAGCAGTACTTC. The full variable domain, rest sourced from reference TRBV7-6 and TRBJ2-7, is GAGVSQSPRYKVTKRGQDVALRCDPISGHVSLYWYRQALGQGPEFLTYFNYEAQQDKSGLPNDRFSAERPEGSISTLTIQRTEQRDSAMYRCASSGKWGREGFREQYFGPGTRLTVT.

The gene calls are TRBV5-1 and TRBJ1-1, with TRBD1 matching over 9 bases. The CDR3 consists of 15 residues. Germline assignment: CDR1 SGHRS and CDR2 YFSETQ. Trimming cost V 0 bases and J 5 bases; bases outside gene matches: 5. CDR3 coding DNA: TGCGCCAGCAGCTTGGAAGGTGACAGGGGGACTGAAGCTTTCTTT. Its translation is CASSLEGDRGTEAFF.

Here the CDR3 DNA reads TGTGCCAGCACCGGAAGTTATACAGGGAGCTCCTACGAGCAGTACTTC. Protein sequence: CASTGSYTGSSYEQYF. The chain carries TRBV3-1 (or the pseudogene TRBV3-2) and TRBJ2-7; TRBD1 is a possible D gene (6 bases). The CDR3 is 16 amino acids. Trimming removed 7 bases at V and 0 bases at J, with 19 bases between. Germline values: CDR1 LGHDT, CDR2 YNNKEL (reference sequence).

The genes are TRBV12-5 and TRBJ2-2, with 9 positions matching TRBD2. CDR3 length: 15 residues. Trimming took 1 base from V and 3 from J; bases not matched to a gene: 0. Germline values: CDR1 LGHNT, CDR2 FRNRAP. The CDR3 sequence: CASGLGLADTGELFF. DNA for the CDR3: TGTGCTAGTGGTTTGGGACTAGCGGACACCGGGGAGCTGTTTTTT.

This clone was seen more than once but under ten times. This chain links TRBV19 with TRBJ1-1; a possible D gene is TRBD1 (6 bases). The CDR3 covers 15 residues. V gave up 5 bases and J gave up 2 bases, with 15 bases separating them. Germline V CDR1 and CDR2: LNHDA, SQIVND (reference sequence). The CDR3 region is CASSPRGADNTEAFF. The CDR3 bases are TGTGCCAGTAGTCCCCGGGGGGCTGATAACACTGAAGCTTTCTTT.

Only one count was recorded for this clone. The rearrangement uses TRBV3-1 (or the pseudogene TRBV3-2) and TRBJ1-4; no clear D. CDR3 size: 15 residues. CDR1 and CDR2 (germline): LGHDT, YNNKEL (reference sequence). Trimming took 3 bases from V and 5 from J, leaving 13 bases between them. The DNA of the CDR3 is TGTGCCAGCAGCCAGACGGGGTTAATAAATGAAAAACTGTTTTTT. Residues: CASSQTGLINEKLFF.